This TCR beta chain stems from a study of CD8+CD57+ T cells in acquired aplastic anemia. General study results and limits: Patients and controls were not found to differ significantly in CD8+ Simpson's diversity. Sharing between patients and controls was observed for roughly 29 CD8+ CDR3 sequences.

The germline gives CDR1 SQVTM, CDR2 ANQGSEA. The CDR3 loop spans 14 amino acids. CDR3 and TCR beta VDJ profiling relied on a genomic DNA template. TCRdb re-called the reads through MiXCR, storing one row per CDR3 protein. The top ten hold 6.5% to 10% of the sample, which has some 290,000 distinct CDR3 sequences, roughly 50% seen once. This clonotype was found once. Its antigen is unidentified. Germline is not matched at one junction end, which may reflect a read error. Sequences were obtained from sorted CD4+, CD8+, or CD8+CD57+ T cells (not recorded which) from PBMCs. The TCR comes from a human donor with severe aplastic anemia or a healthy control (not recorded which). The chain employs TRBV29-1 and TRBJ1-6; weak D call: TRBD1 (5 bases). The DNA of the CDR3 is TGCATCGCTCGGGAGGGCGGGGGAAATTCACACCTCCACTTT. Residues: CIAREGGGNSHLHF.